These T cell receptor beta chains were read from a single sample in a study of identical twins. Using its own MiXCR run on the 5' RACE reads, TCRdb lists one record per CDR3 protein. The sample carries about 890,000 distinct CDR3 sequences, around 12% recorded once. This sample was shared with a second study, whose subject was yellow fever vaccine responses in identical twins.

Sequencing used PBMCs. The origin of the receptors is a young woman in good health. CDR3s include the opening cysteine and the closing phenylalanine or tryptophan. A D gene is named only where the DNA matches it firmly. Clone size, where shown, is once, few, many, or a class for clones that have expanded.

TRBV5-1	NA	17	TRBJ1-4	NA	CASGGGPDDVRNEKLFF	TGCGCCAGCGGTGGGGGCCCAGACGACGTAAGGAATGAAAAACTGTTTTTT
TRBV7-2	many	15	TRBJ2-2	TRBD2	CASSSGTTNTGELFF	TGTGCCAGCAGCTCGGGGACTACTAACACCGGGGAGCTGTTTTTT
TRBV12-3/TRBV12-4	few	17	TRBJ2-5	TRBD2	CASSLRVSGSLGETQYF	TGTGCCAGCAGTTTAAGAGTTAGCGGGAGCTTGGGAGAGACCCAGTACTTC
TRBV24-1	NA	15	TRBJ2-1	NA	CATSGSQGLIDEQFF	TGTGCCACCAGTGGTTCGCAGGGGCTAATCGATGAGCAGTTCTTC
TRBV21-1	NA	19	TRBJ1-6	NA	CASSKVGVDRILNNSPLHF	TGTGCCAGCAGCAAAGTAGGGGTGGACAGAATCCTTAATAATTCACCCCTCCACTTT
TRBV3-1	few	12	TRBJ2-1	NA	CASSQDLGRQFF	TGTGCCAGCAGCCAAGACCTGGGGAGGCAGTTCTTC
TRBV20-1	NA	13	TRBJ2-1	NA	CSASWSPEGEQFF	TGCAGTGCTAGTTGGAGCCCCGAAGGGGAGCAGTTCTTC
TRBV4-1	NA	15	TRBJ2-7	NA	CASSQEGLTRGEQYF	TGCGCCAGCAGCCAAGAAGGGCTCACGAGAGGGGAGCAGTACTTC
TRBV28	NA	14	TRBJ2-7	TRBD2	CASSSGRPTYEQYF	TGTGCCAGCTCTAGCGGGAGGCCAACCTACGAGCAGTACTTC
TRBV12-3/TRBV12-4	many	14	TRBJ1-4	NA	CASSRRTTNEKLFF	TGTGCCAGCTCCCGGCGAACAACTAATGAAAAACTGTTTTTT
TRBV27	few	16	TRBJ2-5	NA	CASSLRSQGGGETQYF	TGTGCCAGCAGTTTACGTAGCCAGGGCGGCGGAGAGACCCAGTACTTC
TRBV7-8	NA	16	TRBJ2-6	NA	CASSLRHVGGANVLTF	TGTGCCAGCAGCTTAAGACACGTGGGGGGGGCCAACGTCCTGACTTTC
TRBV20-1	NA	12	TRBJ2-7	NA	CSALKGTYEQYF	TGCAGTGCCCTCAAGGGAACCTACGAGCAGTACTTC
TRBV18	NA	14	TRBJ2-7	TRBD1	CASSHGTGDYEQYF	TGTGCCAGCTCACATGGGACAGGTGATTACGAGCAGTACTTC
TRBV6-5	NA	13	TRBJ1-2	NA	CASSYDTYYGYTF	TGTGCCAGCAGTTACGACACCTACTATGGCTACACCTTC
TRBV29-1	few	13	TRBJ2-5	NA	CSVEWGPTRTQYF	TGCAGCGTTGAATGGGGACCTACCCGGACCCAGTACTTC
TRBV2	NA	18	TRBJ1-5	NA	CTFCSQGRGLMVNQPQHF	TGTACCTTCTGCTCGCAGGGGAGGGGTTTAATGGTCAATCAGCCCCAGCATTTT
TRBV20-1	NA	13	TRBJ1-5	NA	CSARATLNQPQHF	TGCAGTGCTAGAGCTACGCTCAATCAGCCCCAGCATTTT
TRBV10-3	few	13	TRBJ2-1	NA	CAISELVYNEQFF	TGTGCCATCAGTGAGTTAGTTTACAATGAGCAGTTCTTC
TRBV3-1	few	14	TRBJ2-7	TRBD2	CASSQGTSRYEQYF	TGTGCCAGCAGCCAAGGGACTAGTAGGTACGAGCAGTACTTC
TRBV2	few	16	TRBJ2-6	TRBD1	CASIPRTGAGANVLTF	TGTGCCAGCATCCCGAGGACAGGGGCCGGGGCCAACGTCCTGACTTTC
TRBV5-4	many	14	TRBJ2-1	TRBD1	CASSSRTGYNEQFF	TGTGCCAGCAGCTCCAGGACAGGTTACAATGAGCAGTTCTTC
TRBV24-1	many	14	TRBJ2-5	TRBD1	CATSDPDREETQYF	TGTGCCACCAGTGATCCGGACAGGGAAGAGACCCAGTACTTC
TRBV28	NA	13	TRBJ1-2	NA	CASSPDIGYGYTF	TGTGCCAGCAGCCCCGACATCGGCTATGGCTACACCTTC
TRBV5-1	few	15	TRBJ1-1	NA	CASSAWEGGDTEAFF	TGCGCCAGCAGCGCTTGGGAGGGTGGGGACACTGAAGCTTTCTTT
TRBV7-8	NA	15	TRBJ2-2	TRBD2	CASRRVSGGVGELFF	TGTGCCAGCCGTCGGGTTAGCGGGGGCGTCGGGGAGCTGTTTTTT
TRBV20-1	few	13	TRBJ1-1	TRBD1	CSVIRGLNTEAFF	TGCAGTGTTATAAGGGGGCTGAACACTGAAGCTTTCTTT
TRBV5-1	NA	15	TRBJ2-5	TRBD2	CASSLRGVPQETQYF	TGCGCCAGCAGCTTGCGGGGGGTTCCTCAAGAGACCCAGTACTTC
TRBV19	few	15	TRBJ2-5	NA	CASSIWGQGKETQYF	TGTGCCAGTAGTATTTGGGGGCAAGGTAAAGAGACCCAGTACTTC
TRBV9	NA	15	TRBJ2-7	NA	CASSADGISAYEQYF	TGTGCCAGCAGCGCAGACGGGATCTCGGCCTACGAGCAGTACTTC
TRBV2	NA	14	TRBJ2-3	TRBD2	CASRATSGPDTQYF	TGTGCCAGCAGAGCGACTAGCGGGCCAGATACGCAGTATTTT
TRBV7-9	many	14	TRBJ2-5	TRBD2	CASSGAGVYETQYF	TGTGCCAGCAGCGGAGCGGGAGTATACGAGACCCAGTACTTC
TRBV5-1	many	15	TRBJ2-3	NA	CASSSDRPSTDTQYF	TGCGCCAGCAGCTCGGACAGACCTAGCACAGATACGCAGTATTTT
TRBV9	few	12	TRBJ1-1	NA	CASSVVRGEAFF	TGTGCCAGCAGCGTAGTTAGGGGTGAAGCTTTCTTT
TRBV20-1	few	17	TRBJ2-1	TRBD2	CSASNPSGKFSYNEQFF	TGCAGTGCTAGTAATCCTAGCGGGAAATTCTCCTACAATGAGCAGTTCTTC
TRBV24-1	NA	15	TRBJ2-3	NA	CATSDTGDFTDTQYF	TGTGCCACCAGTGATACCGGGGACTTCACAGATACGCAGTATTTT
TRBV5-5	NA	17	TRBJ2-1	NA	CASSLNQAASSYNEQFF	TGTGCCAGCAGCTTAAACCAAGCGGCAAGCTCCTACAATGAGCAGTTCTTC
TRBV12-3/TRBV12-4	many	14	TRBJ2-7	NA	CASSPSAGRYEQYF	TGTGCCAGCAGCCCCTCGGCAGGGCGGTACGAGCAGTACTTC
TRBV6-2/TRBV6-3	NA	13	TRBJ1-2	TRBD1	CASSYEGAEGYTF	TGTGCCAGCAGTTACGAGGGGGCGGAAGGCTACACCTTC
TRBV5-1	NA	15	TRBJ2-1	TRBD2	CASTETSGGRGEQFF	TGCGCCAGCACCGAGACATCGGGAGGCCGGGGCGAGCAGTTCTTC
TRBV10-3	NA	14	TRBJ1-2	TRBD1	CAITEGQGAFGYTF	TGTGCCATCACCGAGGGACAGGGGGCTTTTGGCTACACCTTC
TRBV28	many	17	TRBJ2-1	TRBD1	CASSSLIPRDREYEQFF	TGTGCCAGCAGTTCCCTCATACCTCGGGACAGGGAGTATGAGCAGTTCTTC
TRBV10-3	NA	15	TRBJ2-1	NA	CAISETSTGNNEQFF	TGTGCCATCAGTGAGACGTCTACTGGGAACAATGAGCAGTTCTTC
TRBV24-1	many	14	TRBJ1-1	TRBD1	CASKGQKVGRRAFF	TGTGCCAGCAAGGGACAGAAAGTTGGTCGAAGGGCTTTCTTT
TRBV4-1	NA	14	TRBJ2-1	TRBD2	CASSQAGTSNEQFF	TGCGCCAGCAGCCAAGCCGGGACTAGTAATGAGCAGTTCTTC
TRBV12-3/TRBV12-4	NA	13	TRBJ2-7	NA	CASSPKDAYEQYF	TGTGCCAGCAGCCCTAAAGACGCCTACGAGCAGTACTTC
TRBV18	few	16	TRBJ2-4	TRBD2	CASSPGREALKNIQYF	TGTGCCAGCTCACCGGGGCGGGAGGCCCTAAAAAACATTCAGTACTTC
TRBV3-1	few	14	TRBJ2-7	NA	CASSQGLVSYEQYF	TGTGCCAGCAGCCAAGGACTAGTATCCTACGAGCAGTACTTC
TRBV5-1	few	17	TRBJ2-3	TRBD1	CASSLAPTGGIADTQYF	TGCGCCAGCAGCTTGGCCCCGACAGGGGGTATAGCAGATACGCAGTATTTT
TRBV20-1	NA	12	TRBJ2-1	NA	CSAGKSVDEQFF	TGCAGTGCTGGTAAATCGGTCGATGAGCAGTTCTTC
TRBV10-3	NA	17	TRBJ1-6	TRBD1	CAISAYRGSSYNSPLHF	TGTGCCATCAGTGCCTACAGGGGGAGCTCCTATAATTCACCCCTCCACTTT
TRBV5-4	once	15	TRBJ2-5	NA	CASSFEGRGYETQYF	TGTGCCAGCAGCTTCGAGGGCCGGGGATACGAGACCCAGTACTTC
TRBV9	NA	15	TRBJ1-2	TRBD1	CASSPSQGGVYGYTF	TGTGCCAGCAGCCCCTCCCAGGGGGGAGTCTATGGCTACACCTTC
TRBV2	NA	13	TRBJ1-3	TRBD1	CATGDRGHNTIYF	TGTGCCACCGGGGACAGGGGGCACAACACCATATATTTT
TRBV5-1	NA	15	TRBJ2-2	NA	CASSLGPLTTGELFF	TGCGCCAGCAGCTTGGGGCCGTTAACCACCGGGGAGCTGTTTTTT
TRBV18	NA	17	TRBJ2-1	TRBD2	CASSPSGASGSRYEQFF	TGTGCCAGCTCACCGTCCGGGGCTAGCGGGAGTCGGTATGAGCAGTTCTTC
TRBV27	NA	13	TRBJ2-7	NA	CASSPQWGGEQYF	TGTGCCAGCAGTCCACAGTGGGGCGGCGAGCAGTACTTC
TRBV27	few	15	TRBJ2-1	TRBD2	CASKPPGLTYNEQFF	TGTGCCAGCAAGCCTCCGGGACTAACATACAATGAGCAGTTCTTC